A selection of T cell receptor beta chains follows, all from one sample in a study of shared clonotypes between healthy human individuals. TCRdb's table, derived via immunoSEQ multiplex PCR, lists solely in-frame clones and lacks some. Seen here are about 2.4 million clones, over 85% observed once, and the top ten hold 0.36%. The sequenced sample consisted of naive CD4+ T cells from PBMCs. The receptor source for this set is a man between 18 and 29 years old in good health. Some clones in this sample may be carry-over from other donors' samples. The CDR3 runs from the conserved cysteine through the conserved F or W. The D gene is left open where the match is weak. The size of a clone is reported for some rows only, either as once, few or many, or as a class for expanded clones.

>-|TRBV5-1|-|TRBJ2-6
CASTKWGGDSGANVLTF
TGCGCCAGCACCAAATGGGGTGGGGACTCTGGGGCCAACGTCCTGACTTTC
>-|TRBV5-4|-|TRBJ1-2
CASSFKDSSYTF
TGTGCCAGCAGCTTTAAGGACAGTAGCTACACCTTC
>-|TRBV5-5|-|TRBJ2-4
CASSGSGAKNIQYF
TGTGCCAGCAGTGGGAGTGGGGCCAAAAACATTCAGTACTTC
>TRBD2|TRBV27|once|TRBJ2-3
CASARERVGVDTQYF
TGTGCCAGCGCGCGGGAGCGCGTAGGGGTTGATACGCAGTATTTT
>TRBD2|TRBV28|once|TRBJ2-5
CASSSVAGRGETQYF
TGTGCCAGCAGTTCCGTGGCAGGGAGGGGAGAGACCCAGTACTTC
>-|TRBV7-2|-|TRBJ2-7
CASSRDVTYEQYF
TGTGCCAGCAGCCGAGACGTAACCTACGAGCAGTACTTC
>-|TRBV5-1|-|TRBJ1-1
CASSPLYLGADTEAFF
TGCGCCAGCAGCCCTTTGTATTTAGGGGCGGACACTGAAGCTTTCTTT
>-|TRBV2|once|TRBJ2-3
CASSVGKSFTDTQYF
TGTGCCAGCAGTGTGGGAAAATCTTTCACAGATACGCAGTATTTT
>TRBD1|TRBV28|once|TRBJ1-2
CASSSTTSGQGIGYGYTF
TGTGCCAGCAGTTCGACAACCTCGGGACAGGGGATAGGCTATGGCTACACCTTC
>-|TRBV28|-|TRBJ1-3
CASSLSTETGNTIYF
TGTGCCAGCAGTTTATCGACCGAAACTGGAAACACCATATATTTT
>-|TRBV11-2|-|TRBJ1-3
CASSLDHSGNTIYF
TGTGCCAGCAGCTTAGACCACTCTGGAAACACCATATATTTT
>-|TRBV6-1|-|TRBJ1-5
CASSGLPRDSNQPQHF
TGTGCCAGCAGTGGACTCCCCCGGGACAGCAATCAGCCCCAGCATTTT
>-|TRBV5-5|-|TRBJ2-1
CASEWRTANHDEQFF
TGTGCCAGCGAATGGCGGACAGCCAACCACGATGAGCAGTTCTTC
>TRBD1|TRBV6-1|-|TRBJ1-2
CASSRDRDPIYGYTF
TGTGCCAGCAGTCGGGACAGGGATCCGATATATGGCTACACCTTC
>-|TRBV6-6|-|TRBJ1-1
CASTWGQNTEAFF
TGTGCCAGCACTTGGGGACAGAACACTGAAGCTTTCTTT
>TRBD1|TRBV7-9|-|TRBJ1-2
CASTRGGQGPVNYGYTF
TGTGCCAGCACCCGCGGGGGACAGGGCCCGGTCAACTATGGCTACACCTTC
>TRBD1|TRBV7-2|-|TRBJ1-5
CASSPDRAYGPQHF
TGTGCCAGCAGCCCCGACAGGGCCTACGGGCCCCAGCATTTT
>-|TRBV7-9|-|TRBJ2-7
CASSLGQASYEQYF
TGTGCCAGCAGCTTGGGACAAGCTTCCTACGAGCAGTACTTC
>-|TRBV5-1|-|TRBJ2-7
CASSFSSGSSYEQYF
TGCGCCAGCAGCTTTTCAAGCGGAAGCTCCTACGAGCAGTACTTC
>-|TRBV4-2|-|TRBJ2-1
CASSQSGGDSTVNEQFF
TGTGCCAGCAGCCAATCCGGCGGGGACAGTACAGTAAATGAGCAGTTCTTC
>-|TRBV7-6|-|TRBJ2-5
CASSLGGGETQYF
TGTGCCAGCAGCTTAGGGGGAGGAGAGACCCAGTACTTC
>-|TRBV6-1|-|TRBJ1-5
CASSGVGQAILQPQHF
TGTGCCAGCAGTGGGGTAGGGCAAGCGATACTTCAGCCCCAGCATTTT
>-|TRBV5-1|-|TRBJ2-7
CASSLAGEVDEQYF
TGCGCCAGCAGCTTGGCGGGAGAAGTCGACGAGCAGTACTTC
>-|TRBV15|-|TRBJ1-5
CATSRDPSDQPQHF
TGTGCCACCAGCAGAGATCCCTCGGATCAGCCCCAGCATTTT
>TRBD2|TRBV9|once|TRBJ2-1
CASSPLAGGTYYNEQFF
TGTGCCAGCAGCCCCTTAGCGGGAGGCACCTACTACAATGAGCAGTTCTTC
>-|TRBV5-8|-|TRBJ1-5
CASSFWPPTGNQPQHF
TGTGCCAGCAGCTTTTGGCCCCCTACCGGGAATCAGCCCCAGCATTTT
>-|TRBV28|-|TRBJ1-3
CASSLGAVTGNTIYF
TGTGCCAGCAGTTTAGGTGCGGTAACTGGAAACACCATATATTTT
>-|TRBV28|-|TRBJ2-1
CASSSYTGAAYNEQFF
TGTGCCAGCAGTTCTTATACAGGAGCCGCCTACAATGAGCAGTTCTTC
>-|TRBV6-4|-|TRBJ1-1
CASSQGFGDTEAFF
TGTGCCAGCTCCCAAGGGTTCGGGGACACTGAAGCTTTCTTT
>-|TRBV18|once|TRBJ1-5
CASSQGLDQPQHF
TGTGCCAGCTCACAGGGGTTGGATCAGCCCCAGCATTTT
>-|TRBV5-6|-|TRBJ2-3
CASSPREWADTQYF
TGTGCCAGCAGCCCTAGAGAATGGGCAGATACGCAGTATTTT
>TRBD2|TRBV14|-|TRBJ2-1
CASSRRGTSGANEQFF
TGTGCCAGCAGCCGCCGGGGGACTAGCGGGGCAAATGAGCAGTTCTTC
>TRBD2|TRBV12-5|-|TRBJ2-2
CASGLASGRALSELFF
TGTGCTAGTGGTTTGGCTAGCGGGAGGGCCTTGTCGGAGCTGTTTTTT
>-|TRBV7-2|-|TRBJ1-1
CASSLGGGRPFTEAFF
TGTGCCAGCAGCTTAGGGGGGGGACGGCCTTTCACTGAAGCTTTCTTT
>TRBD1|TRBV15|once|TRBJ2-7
CATSRSPGQGAYEQYF
TGTGCCACCAGCAGATCCCCGGGACAGGGGGCCTACGAGCAGTACTTC
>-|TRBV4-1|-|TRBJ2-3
CASSQDLNTQYF
TGCGCCAGCAGCCAAGACCTAAATACGCAGTATTTT
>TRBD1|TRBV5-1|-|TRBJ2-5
CASSVTGGSETQYF
TGCGCCAGCAGCGTAACAGGGGGTTCCGAGACCCAGTACTTC
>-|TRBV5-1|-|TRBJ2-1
CASSFGTQGNEQFF
TGCGCCAGCAGCTTCGGGACCCAGGGCAATGAGCAGTTCTTC
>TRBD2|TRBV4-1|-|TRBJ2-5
CASSLGLAGEETQYF
TGCGCCAGCAGCTTGGGACTAGCGGGAGAAGAGACCCAGTACTTC